What follows are 24 T cell receptor beta chains derived from one specimen sequenced in a study of cytomegalovirus exposure and HLA in healthy donors. Vbeta (60) and Jbeta (13) primers were used in the PCR. The table came from immunoSEQ multiplex PCR; TCRdb's copy has only in-frame clones and leaves some out. Of fewer than 130,000 clones in the sample, around 76% were seen once. Sequenced sample: PBMCs. The receptors here all came from a man aged 30 to 45 in good health and CMV-seropositive.

This clone appeared a single time. The gene calls are TRBV5-1 and TRBJ2-5; D is perhaps TRBD2 (6 bases). Germline V gives CDR1 SGHRS, CDR2 YFSETQ. V was cut by 0 bases and J by 1 base, with 10 bases left in between. The CDR3 is 15 amino acids. The CDR3, as DNA: TGCGCCAGCAGCTTGGATAGGCGGGGCCAAGAGACCCAGTACTTC. Protein: CASSLDRRGQETQYF.

This chain links TRBV6-5 with TRBJ1-2; a weak D match, TRBD1 (5 bases). Per the germline V gene, CDR1 is MNHEY and CDR2 is SVGAGI. This CDR3 contains 13 residues. V was shortened by 6 bases and J by 7 bases, with 15 bases between the two germline ends. DNA for the CDR3: TGTGCCAGCAGCTCCGGGACTAAGGGTGGCTACACCTTC. Encoded protein: CASSSGTKGGYTF.

The rearrangement links TRBV7-7 to TRBJ2-3; 12 nucleotides agree with TRBD2. Germline CDR1 is SSHAT and CDR2 is FNYEAQ (reference sequence). There are 15 residues in the CDR3. The trim removed 2 bases at V and 4 bases at J, leaving 1 base unmatched. Here the CDR3 DNA reads TGTGCCAGCAGCTTATCTAGCGGGGGGGCAGATACGCAGTATTTT. Protein sequence: CASSLSSGGADTQYF. Supplemented by reference TRBV7-7 and TRBJ2-3, the full variable domain reads GAGVSQSPRYKVTKRGQDVTLRCDPISSHATLYWYQQALGQGPEFLTYFNYEAQPDKSGLPSDRFSAERPEGSISTLTIQRTEQRDSAMYRCASSLSSGGADTQYFGPGTRLTVL.

The chain uses TRBV9 and TRBJ2-7, with 9 bases identical to TRBD2. The CDR3 is made up of 16 amino acids. V lost 4 bases and J lost 0; bases outside the gene matches: 8. Germline V gene data show CDR1 as SGDLS and CDR2 as YYNGEE. The CDR3 region is CASSKGSSGNSYEQYF. CDR3 nucleotides: TGTGCCAGCAGCAAGGGGTCTAGCGGGAACTCCTACGAGCAGTACTTC.

This chain connects TRBV4-3 to TRBJ1-2; D gene uncertain. The V end was cut by 1 base, the J end by 1 base, with 16 bases between. The CDR3 runs to 17 residues. Germline V gene data show CDR1 as LGHNA and CDR2 as YSLEER. In nucleotides, the CDR3 is TGCGCCAGCAGCCAAGGGGCGTCTTTTCCCATTAACTATGGCTACACCTTC. Its translation is CASSQGASFPINYGYTF.

The chain employs TRBV10-2 and TRBJ1-5, with D hard to call. The CDR3 spans 16 residues. V lost 1 base and J 7 bases, leaving 17 bases between the germline ends. CDR1 is WSHSY and CDR2 is SAAADI in the germline V gene. This CDR3 is CASSEWAGEGGQPQHF. The CDR3 DNA follows: TGCGCCAGCAGTGAGTGGGCCGGGGAAGGAGGACAGCCCCAGCATTTT.

The J gene is TRBJ2-7, the V gene TRBV5-4, with unresolved D. Trimming removed 1 base at V and 0 bases at J, with 8 bases between. Per the germline V gene, CDR1 is SGHNT and CDR2 is YYREEE (reference sequence). This CDR3 region has 14 residues. CDR3 residues: CASSLQVGSYEQYF. The DNA for the CDR3 is TGTGCCAGCAGCTTGCAGGTCGGCTCCTACGAGCAGTACTTC. Combining the CDR3 with reference TRBV5-4 and TRBJ2-7 gives the whole variable domain ETGVTQSPTHLIKTRGQQVTLRCSSQSGHNTVSWYQQALGQGPQFIFQYYREEENGRGNFPPRFSGLQFPNYSSELNVNALELDDSALYLCASSLQVGSYEQYFGPGTRLTVT.

The rearrangement links TRBV6-1 to TRBJ2-5; 8 bases map to TRBD1. V lost 5 bases, J lost 4 bases, and 6 bases stayed unmatched. The CDR3 extends over 14 amino acids. CDR1 and CDR2 from the germline V gene are MNHNS and SASEGT. CDR3 bases: TGTGCCAGCAGTTATCAGGGGGCACGAGAGACCCAGTACTTC. As protein: CASSYQGARETQYF.

The genes are TRBV12-5 and TRBJ2-5, with TRBD1 matching 11 bases. CDR3 length: 16 amino acids. Germline loops: CDR1 LGHNT, CDR2 FRNRAP. Trimming cost V 5 bases and J 6 bases; bases outside gene matches: 11. CDR3 amino acids: CASGDGRTGGGQTQYF. In DNA, the CDR3 is TGTGCTAGTGGTGACGGAAGGACAGGGGGCGGTCAGACCCAGTACTTC.

V gene TRBV25-1 combines with J gene TRBJ2-3, with 10 bases lining up with TRBD2. The germline gives CDR1 MGHDK, CDR2 SYGVNS. The ends lost 3 bases at V and 0 bases at J; junction bases unmatched: 3. There are 16 residues in the CDR3. CDR3 loop: CASSDSGGRSTDTQYF. The CDR3 nucleotides are TGTGCCAGCAGTGATAGCGGGGGGCGTAGCACAGATACGCAGTATTTT.

In DNA, the CDR3 is TGCGCCAGCAGCCAAGATCCAGGCGATTACAATGAGCAGTTCTTC. Translated, it gives CASSQDPGDYNEQFF. The gene calls are TRBV4-3 and TRBJ2-1; unclear D gene. Germline values: CDR1 LGHNA, CDR2 YSLEER. Between the trimmed V and J ends, which lost 0 bases and 4 bases, there was a span of 10 bases. The CDR3 extends over 15 amino acids.

V is TRBV7-8 and J is TRBJ2-5; 9 bases line up with TRBD2. The J call may be faulty, since TRBJ2-7 better matches the DNA end. The germline CDR1 and CDR2 sequences are SGHVS and FQNEAQ. CDR3 length: 19 residues. Written as DNA, the CDR3 is TGTGCCAGCAGCTTAGCGAGGATAGCGGGGGACCAGCCGACCTACGAGCAGTACTTC. Protein: CASSLARIAGDQPTYEQYF.

The rearrangement uses TRBV7-8 and TRBJ1-1, with 7 bases fitting TRBD1. CDR1 and CDR2 from the germline V gene are SGHVS and FQNEAQ. The CDR3 contains 15 residues. With V trimmed by 0 bases and J by 2 bases, 3 bases remained unmatched. The CDR3 sequence: CASSLARQGNTEAFF. DNA for the CDR3: TGTGCCAGCAGCTTAGCGCGACAGGGAAACACTGAAGCTTTCTTT.

The chain uses TRBV10-3 and TRBJ2-2; possible D gene TRBD2, 7 bases. The length of the CDR3 is 14 residues. Germline V gene data show CDR1 as ENHRY and CDR2 as SYGVKD. Trimming removed 8 bases from V and 8 bases from J, with 18 bases in between. CDR3 in amino acids: CAIGAAGAGGELFF. The CDR3 coding sequence is TGTGCCATCGGCGCGGCGGGGGCGGGGGGGGAGCTGTTTTTT.

The chain is built from TRBV9 and TRBJ2-7; unclear D gene. CDR1 is SGDLS, CDR2 YYNGEE, per germline. This CDR3 has 13 amino acids. The V end was cut by 3 bases, the J end by 2 bases, with 9 bases between. The CDR3: CASSDGFTYEQYF. CDR3 DNA: TGTGCCAGCAGCGACGGTTTTACCTACGAGCAGTACTTC.

The chain couples TRBV11-2 to TRBJ2-7; maybe TRBD1 (6 bases). V was trimmed by 0 bases and J by 5 bases, leaving 11 bases between them. CDR1 is SGHAT, CDR2 FQNNGV, per germline. The CDR3 is 14 amino acids. This CDR3 is CASSLEIGGHEQYF. The CDR3 DNA follows: TGTGCCAGCAGCTTAGAAATAGGGGGTCACGAGCAGTACTTC.

CDR3 sequence (DNA): TGTGCCAGCAGACCGGGACAGGGGGCAGATACGCAGTATTTT. Its protein is CASRPGQGADTQYF. V and J are TRBV6-5 and TRBJ2-3; 11 bases map to TRBD1. The J segment lost 4 bases and the V segment lost 6 bases, leaving 3 bases of the junction unmatched. There are 14 residues in the CDR3. In germline, CDR1 is MNHEY, CDR2 SVGAGI.

The rearrangement uses TRBV30 and TRBJ2-1; 7 bases map to TRBD1. V lost 3 bases to trimming and J lost 9 bases; unmatched junction nucleotides: 5. The V gene's germline CDR1 is GTSNPN and CDR2 SVGIG (reference sequence). The CDR3 sequence is 12 residues long. The CDR3 is CAWSRQGFEQFF. In DNA form, the CDR3 reads TGTGCCTGGAGCCGACAGGGCTTTGAGCAGTTCTTC. The full variable domain, completed using reference TRBV30 and TRBJ2-1, is SQTIHQWPATLVQPVGSPLSLECTVEGTSNPNLYWYRQAAGRGLQLLFYSVGIGQISSEVPQNLSASRPQDRQFILSSKKLLLSDSGFYLCAWSRQGFEQFFGPGTRLTVL.

This CDR3 is CASTSGGGTSTDTQYF. The DNA of the CDR3 is TGTGCCAGCACCAGCGGCGGGGGGACTAGCACAGATACGCAGTATTTT. The chain couples TRBV6-4 to TRBJ2-3, with TRBD2 identical over 8 bases. The V gene end was trimmed by 7 bases and the J gene end by 0 bases; junction bases not matched to a gene: 9. CDR3 length equals 16 residues. Germline CDR1 reads MRHNA; CDR2 reads SNTAGT.

V and J are TRBV19 and TRBJ2-3, with TRBD2 matching 11 bases. From germline, CDR1 is LNHDA and CDR2 SQIVND (reference sequence). The CDR3 runs to 12 residues. CDR3 loop: CDETSGEAGRYF. CDR3 sequence (DNA): TGTGACGAGACTAGCGGGGAGGCGGGAAGGTATTTT.

This sequence joins TRBV4-1 and TRBJ1-2, with 9 bases identical to TRBD1. Germline CDR1 MGHRA, CDR2 YSYEKL. The CDR3 is 14 amino acids. V was pared by 0 bases and J by 4 bases, with 0 bases of the junction left unmatched. Here the CDR3 DNA reads TGCGCCAGCAGCCAAGAGGGACAGGGCTATGGCTACACCTTC. It is translated as CASSQEGQGYGYTF.

The chain couples TRBV6-5 to TRBJ2-7, with 7 bases fitting TRBD1. The CDR3 loop spans 14 amino acids. The ends lost 2 bases at V and 3 bases at J; junction bases unmatched: 4. From germline, CDR1 is MNHEY and CDR2 SVGAGI. The CDR3 here is CASSYGNRGYEQYF. For the CDR3, the DNA is TGTGCCAGCAGTTACGGTAACAGGGGCTACGAGCAGTACTTC.

Only one count was recorded for this clone. This chain links TRBV7-9 with TRBJ2-1; D gene uncertain. Germline V gene lookup returns CDR1 SEHNR and CDR2 FQNEAQ (reference sequence). The CDR3 is made up of 12 amino acids. V lost 5 bases, J lost 6 bases, and 8 bases lay in between. CDR3 protein: CASSTPGNEQFF. The CDR3, as DNA: TGTGCCAGCAGCACCCCAGGCAATGAGCAGTTCTTC.

The CDR3 reads CSVESIGGAEGYTF. CDR3 bases: TGCAGCGTTGAAAGCATTGGGGGGGCTGAGGGCTACACCTTC. This rearrangement joins TRBV29-1 to TRBJ1-2; perhaps TRBD1 as D (6 bases). V dropped 2 bases and J dropped 8 bases, with 18 bases sitting between them. This CDR3 contains 14 residues. CDR1 is SQVTM and CDR2 is ANQGSEA in the germline V gene.